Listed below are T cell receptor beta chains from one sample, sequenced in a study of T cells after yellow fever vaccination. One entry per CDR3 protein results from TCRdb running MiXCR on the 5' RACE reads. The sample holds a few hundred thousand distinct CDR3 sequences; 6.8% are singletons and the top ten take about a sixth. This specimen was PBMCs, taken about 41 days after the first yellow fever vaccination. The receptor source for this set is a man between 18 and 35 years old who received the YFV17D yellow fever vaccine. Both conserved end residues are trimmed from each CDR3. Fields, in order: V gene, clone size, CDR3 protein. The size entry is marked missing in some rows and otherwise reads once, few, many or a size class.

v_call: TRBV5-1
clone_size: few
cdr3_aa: ASSLVQGAILGQF

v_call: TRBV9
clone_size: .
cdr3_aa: ASSAGQGGNQPQH

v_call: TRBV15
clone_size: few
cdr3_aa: ATSTSLAGVYEQY

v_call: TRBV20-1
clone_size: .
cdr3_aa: SAAVTSATYNEQF

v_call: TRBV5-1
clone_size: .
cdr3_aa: ATAWDIMNTEAF

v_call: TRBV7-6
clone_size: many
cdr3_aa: ASSSGQGKISPLH

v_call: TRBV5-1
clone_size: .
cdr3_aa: ASSLVGMGLPGNTIY

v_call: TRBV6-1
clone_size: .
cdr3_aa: ASSHSGGLQETQY

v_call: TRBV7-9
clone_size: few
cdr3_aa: ASSFFRTIHTDTQY

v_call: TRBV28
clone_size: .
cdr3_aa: ASQPGTGPYNEQF

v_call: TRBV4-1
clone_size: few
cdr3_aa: ASSQGLAGNEQF

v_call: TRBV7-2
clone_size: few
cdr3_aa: ASNFESGAWETQY

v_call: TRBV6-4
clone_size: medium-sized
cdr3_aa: ASSEAGGSYNEQF

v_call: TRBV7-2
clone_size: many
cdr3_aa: ASSSQGGFDEKLF